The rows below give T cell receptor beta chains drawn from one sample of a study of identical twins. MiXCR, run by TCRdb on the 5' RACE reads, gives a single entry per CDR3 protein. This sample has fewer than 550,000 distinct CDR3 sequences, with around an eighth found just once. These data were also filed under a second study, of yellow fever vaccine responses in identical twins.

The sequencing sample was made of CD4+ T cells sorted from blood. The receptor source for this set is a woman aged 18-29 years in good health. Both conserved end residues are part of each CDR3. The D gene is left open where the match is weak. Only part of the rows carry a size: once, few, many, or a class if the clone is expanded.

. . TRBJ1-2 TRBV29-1 TGCAGCGTTGTAAGAGAGAGCGTCTACACCTTC CSVVRESVYTF
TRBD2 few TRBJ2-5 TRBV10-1 TGCGCCAGCAGCCACAGGACTAGCGGGAAGGAGACCCAGTACTTC CASSHRTSGKETQYF
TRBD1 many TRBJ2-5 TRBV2 TGTGCCAGCAGCCCAACGGGTACAGGGGAATGGCGAGAGACCCAGTACTTC CASSPTGTGEWRETQYF
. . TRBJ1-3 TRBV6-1 TGTGCCAGCAGTGGGCACAGAAGCTCTGGAAACACCATATATTTT CASSGHRSSGNTIYF
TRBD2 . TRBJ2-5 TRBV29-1 TGCGGTCTCCTAGCGGGGTCCGACCAAGAGACCCAGTACTTC CGLLAGSDQETQYF
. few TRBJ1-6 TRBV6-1 TGTGCCAGCAGTGAAAGTATGGGGAATTCACCCCTCCACTTT CASSESMGNSPLHF
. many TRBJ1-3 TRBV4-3 TGCGCCAGCAGCCAAGATTTAGGCTCTGGAAACACCATATATTTT CASSQDLGSGNTIYF
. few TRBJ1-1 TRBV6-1 TGTGCCAGCAGTGACCGACGGAGGAACACTGAAGCTTTCTTT CASSDRRRNTEAFF
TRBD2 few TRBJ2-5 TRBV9 TGTGCCAGCAGCGTATCGGGACTAGCGGGAGAAGAGACCCAGTACTTC CASSVSGLAGEETQYF
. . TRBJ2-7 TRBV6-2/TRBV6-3 TGTGCCAGCAGATTGAAGAGCAGCCAGTACTTC CASRLKSSQYF
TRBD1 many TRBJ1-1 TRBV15 TGTGCCACCAGCAGAGATTTTACAGGGGGCTCTGAAGCTTTCTTT CATSRDFTGGSEAFF
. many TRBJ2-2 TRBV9 TGTGCCAGCAGCGCCCGCACTAGGAACACCGGGGAGCTGTTTTTT CASSARTRNTGELFF
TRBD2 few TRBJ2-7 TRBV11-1 TGTGCCAGCAGCTTACGGGCCGATGATCTTAGCGGGGGGTACTCCTACGAGCAGTACTTC CASSLRADDLSGGYSYEQYF
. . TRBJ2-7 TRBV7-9 TGTGCCAGCAGCGATAGAATCCCCTACGAGCAGTACTTC CASSDRIPYEQYF
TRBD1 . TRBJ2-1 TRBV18 TGTGCCACCTCCGGGACAGGCGCACGCAATGAGCAGTTCTTC CATSGTGARNEQFF
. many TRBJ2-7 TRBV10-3 TGTGCCATCAGTGAGTCGCCGAGAGAAGGCGAGCAGTACTTC CAISESPREGEQYF